This entry describes one TCR beta chain. Its antigen is still unknown. The record originates from a study of cytomegalovirus exposure and HLA in healthy donors. General study results and limits: A further, later analysis showed that HLA-associated TCR beta chains (compared with equally common others) were more clonally expanded. The availability of immune exposure information extended only to CMV serostatus.

Primers for the PCR totalled 60 Vbeta and 13 Jbeta. Sequencing was performed with immunoSEQ multiplex PCR; in TCRdb, only in-frame clones are kept and a portion is missing. The table records 150,000 or so clones, 74% of them present only once. CDR3 length: 13 amino acids. CDR1 is SGHAT and CDR2 is FQNNGV in the germline V gene. Trimming took 8 bases from V and 0 from J, leaving 11 bases between them. Sequenced input: PBMCs. This clonotype originated in a man between 18 and 29 years old in good health and CMV-seropositive. V gene TRBV11-2 combines with J gene TRBJ2-7, with D uncertain. This CDR3 reads CASGVPSSYEQYF. CDR3 DNA: TGTGCCAGCGGTGTTCCCAGCTCCTACGAGCAGTACTTC.